The 9 T cell receptor beta chains presented below share a single source sample, sequenced in a study of control samples from healthy donors and cancer patients. Profiled with immunoSEQ multiplex PCR; TCRdb holds only in-frame clones, not every one. The sample has hundreds of thousands of clones; more than 80% are singletons. The sequenced sample consisted of PBMCs. The receptors shown here come from a man between 40 and 49 years old with head and neck cancer.

This chain links TRBV10-1 with TRBJ2-1, with TRBD2 identical over 11 bases. The CDR3 is 16 amino acids. Germline values: CDR1 WNHNN, CDR2 SYGVQD (reference sequence). V was clipped by 6 bases and J by 3 bases; unmatched bases: 7. CDR3 sequence: CASSETTSGDYNEQFF. CDR3 in DNA: TGCGCCAGCAGCGAAACGACTAGCGGGGACTACAATGAGCAGTTCTTC.

The chain has TRBV4-3 and TRBJ1-3, with D unclear. There are 15 residues in the CDR3. V lost 4 bases, J lost 0 bases, and 10 bases lay in between. Germline CDR1 and CDR2: LGHNA and YSLEER. Here the CDR3 DNA reads TGCGCCAGCAGCCGAGGGAGACTCTCTGGAAACACCATATATTTT. Translated, it gives CASSRGRLSGNTIYF.

This chain connects TRBV19 to TRBJ2-7; 7 positions agree with TRBD1. J was trimmed by 4 bases and V by 5 bases; bases with no gene match: 11. The CDR3 contains 15 residues. Germline V gene lookup returns CDR1 LNHDA and CDR2 SQIVND (reference sequence). In DNA form, the CDR3 reads TGTGCCAGTAGTTCACGTACAGGGGTTGGGTACGAGCAGTACTTC. It encodes CASSSRTGVGYEQYF.

The chain's CDR3 is CASSSGGLLVNYGYTF. The DNA for the CDR3 is TGTGCCAGCAGTTCCGGGGGCCTTTTGGTGAACTATGGCTACACCTTC. The chain links TRBV27 to TRBJ1-2; possible D gene TRBD1, 6 bases. Germline V lookup: CDR1 MNHEY, CDR2 SMNVEV (reference sequence). The CDR3 is 16 residues long. Trimming left V 4 bases short and J 2 bases short, with 17 bases between.

The chain employs TRBV7-9 and TRBJ2-6; D call uncertain. Germline V CDR1 and CDR2: SEHNR, FQNEAQ (reference sequence). Trimming shortened V by 7 bases and J by 0 bases, and 13 bases separated the two germline ends. This CDR3 comprises 16 residues. The chain's CDR3 is CASNSGPYSGANVLTF. The CDR3 DNA reads as TGTGCCAGCAACTCTGGGCCCTACTCTGGGGCCAACGTCCTGACTTTC.

The V and J genes are TRBV18 and TRBJ1-1; 9 bases are shared with TRBD1. J gave up 7 bases and V 5 bases, and 8 bases lay outside the gene matches. The germline CDR1 and CDR2 sequences are KGHSH and LQKENI. CDR3 length equals 14 residues. The DNA for the CDR3 is TGTGCCAGCTCAGCACAGGGGGCGATGGTTGAAGCTTTCTTT. It codes for CASSAQGAMVEAFF.

CDR3 protein: CASSAGGIRFF. The DNA for the CDR3 is TGCGCCAGCAGTGCAGGGGGAATTCGGTTCTTC. The chain carries TRBV10-1 and TRBJ2-1; 7 nucleotides line up with TRBD1. V lost 4 bases, J lost 15 bases, and 6 bases stayed unmatched. The CDR3 runs to 11 residues. CDR1 and CDR2 (germline): WNHNN, SYGVQD (reference sequence).

The chain uses TRBV5-6 and TRBJ1-4; D is undetermined. Germline values: CDR1 SGHDT, CDR2 YYEEEE. This CDR3 comprises 14 residues. V was pared by 4 bases and J by 8 bases, with 15 bases between. CDR3 DNA: TGTGCCAGCAGCCGTCGCGGTGTTCAGGAAAAACTGTTTTTT. As protein: CASSRRGVQEKLFF.

The chain employs TRBV27 and TRBJ1-1; D unclear. Germline-derived CDR1 and CDR2 are MNHEY and SMNVEV (reference sequence). This CDR3 comprises 14 residues. V gave up 2 bases and J gave up 1 base, with 8 bases separating them. The CDR3 DNA sequence: TGTGCCAGCAGTTTAGGAGCCGGGAACACTGAAGCTTTCTTT. Its protein product is CASSLGAGNTEAFF.